The source of this T cell receptor (beta chain) is a study of T cell changes during pregnancy in multiple sclerosis. The method was immunoSEQ multiplex PCR; TCRdb's version includes in-frame clones alone and lacks a portion of them. Altogether tens of thousands of clones are present, 88% being singletons, with the ten largest covering 1.7%. The germline V gene encodes CDR1 SGHRS and CDR2 YFSETQ. With 4 bases removed from V and 5 bases from J, the gap between germline ends came to 18 bases. The CDR3 sequence is 15 residues long. The chain carries TRBV5-1 and TRBJ2-5, with D possibly TRBD2 on 6 matching bases. This TCR came from a female donor with multiple sclerosis, enrolled in a pregnancy study. The sample here was peripheral blood, taken in the first trimester of pregnancy. In nucleotides, the CDR3 is TGCGCCAGCAGCCCCCCCGCTGGAGGGTCCGAGACCCAGTACTTC. Translated, it gives CASSPPAGGSETQYF.